This T cell receptor (beta chain) derives from a study of shared clonotypes between healthy human individuals. Method: immunoSEQ multiplex PCR; TCRdb's copy keeps in-frame clones and lacks some. The data show roughly 2.5 million clones, around 90% seen once. The germline V gene encodes CDR1 GTSNPN and CDR2 SVGIG (reference sequence). The CDR3 totals 14 residues. V was clipped by 4 bases and J by 3 bases, with 16 bases between them. The specimen sequenced was naive CD4+ T cells sorted from blood. Subset in this sample: CD45RA+ positively selected. V gene TRBV30 combines with J gene TRBJ2-7, with D possibly matching TRBD2 (6 bases). The source of this sequence is a man younger than 35 in good health. CDR3 amino acids: CAWTRFGGGYEQYF. CDR3 nucleotides: TGTGCCTGGACTAGATTCGGGGGAGGCTACGAGCAGTACTTC.